This T cell receptor beta chain was documented in a study of neurological immune-mediated disorders. This clonotype was seen repeatedly, ten times or more. The antigen is unknown. TCRdb analysed the 5' RACE reads with MiXCR anew, one entry per CDR3 protein. This table holds approximately 26,000 distinct CDR3 sequences, about 2.6% found once. Study-level points and caveats: A possible signature appeared as one related-CDR3 cluster, in which phylogenetic grouping placed the repertoires of 18 of 34 multiple sclerosis patients.

The starting material, 2 million PBMCs stored at -80 C, gave rise to the unsorted libraries. Sequenced: PBMCs. The sequence came from a woman between 50 and 59 years old with multiple sclerosis.

The CDR3 DNA reads as TGCAGTGCTAGAGCCATCTTTAGGGAAGCCAAAAACATTCAGTACTTC. It encodes CSARAIFREAKNIQYF. V and J are TRBV20-1 and TRBJ2-4; D unresolved. In germline, CDR1 is DFQATT, CDR2 SNEGSKA (reference sequence). Trimming left V 1 base short and J 0 bases short, with 13 bases between. This CDR3 contains 16 residues.